This paragraph reports one T cell receptor beta chain. Its antigen remains unidentified. The CDR3 end lies 3 residues beyond the end of the read and is filled in from the germline J gene. The data were produced by immunoSEQ multiplex PCR, yet TCRdb's version contains in-frame clones alone and is incomplete. The record lists 14,000 or so clones, of which the ten most abundant hold about 25%. The nonmyeloablative bone marrow transplants came from related graft donors, with transient mixed chimerism. The sample comes from a study of Tregs in tolerant kidney transplant recipients. This CDR3 has 13 residues. J was trimmed by 9 bases and V by 3 bases; bases with no gene match: 7. Germline CDR1 and CDR2: SQVTM and ANQGSEA. Broader study findings: Biological reproducibility was not directly addressed, but technical replication error appeared minimal. The most relevant donor-specific Treg TCRbeta repertoire apparently came from expansion with activated donor B cells. Donor-specific Treg expansion exceeded global Treg expansion in tolerant patients, suggesting antigen drive.

This receptor was identified in a human patient who received a combined kidney and bone marrow transplant. Some T cells may be the graft donor's. The rearrangement joins TRBV29-1 to TRBJ2-1; 8 nucleotides line up with TRBD2. Material: CD8+ T cells from blood (PBMCs), obtained 6 months after the transplant. The part of the CDR3 DNA that was read is TGCAGCGTTGACTTAGCGGGAACGGGTGAG. Translating gives CSVDLAGTGE. The entire CDR3 protein reads CSVDLAGTGEQFF.